Following are 29 T cell receptor delta chains from one sample sequenced in a study of γδ T cells in repeated Plasmodium falciparum infection listed by TCRdb under 2021. Libraries were made using multiplex PCR. The instrument was an Illumina MiSeq. Public reads were reanalyzed in TCRdb with CATT, and rows carrying the same DNA were merged afterwards. This sample has 90,000 or so delta-chain clones in its table, and 0.8% to 1% of those were observed once. The ten largest clones add up to just under 10% of the sample. For bulk TCR repertoire analysis, Vgamma9/Vdelta2+ and Vdelta2-negative gammadelta T cell populations were flow-sorted out of peripheral blood mononuclear cells. The sample taken for sequencing was gamma-delta T cells from blood. These receptors were taken from a pool of human donors (malaria-infected and uninfected, not separated).

This clone was seen more than once but under ten times. A read error likely explains why the TCRdb protein, taken from a much larger clone, differs from this DNA's translation at residue 14; the protein shown is translated from the DNA. The chain employs TRDV1 and TRDJ1; 9 bases are shared with TRDD3. Germline loops: CDR1 TSWWSYY, CDR2 QGS. The V segment lost 2 bases and the J segment 3 bases; nucleotides outside the gene matches: 16. The CDR3 loop spans 19 amino acids. CDR3 region: CALGEKAILGEIYADKLIF. The CDR3 coding sequence is TGTGCTCTTGGGGAAAAGGCGATACTGGGGGAGATATACGCCGATAAACTCATCTTT.

As concerns this clone: TCRdb records a much larger clone's protein for this DNA, with a difference at residue 10 that likely arises from a read error; the protein given is the translation of the DNA. J is TRDJ1 and V is TRDV1, with 9 bases that match TRDD3. TCRdb is silent on the J gene; assignment here came from matching the DNA to germline. The CDR3 is 25 residues long. Trimming cost V 0 bases and J 0 bases; bases outside gene matches: 29. CDR1 is TSWWSYY and CDR2 is QGS in the germline V gene. CDR3 sequence reads: CALGELYPTLYPPGDTPKYTDKLIF. The CDR3 DNA reads as TGTGCTCTTGGGGAACTCTATCCTACGCTTTACCCCCCGGGGGATACTCCAAAATACACCGATAAACTCATCTTT.

This clone was recorded at least ten times. TCRdb attributes to this sequence the protein of a much larger clone, which differs from the DNA translation at residue 11; a read error is likely, and the protein displayed is translated from the DNA. The chain has TRDV2 and TRDJ1, with a possible D match to TRDD3 (5 bases). The J gene, left out of TCRdb, was set here by checking the DNA against germline. This CDR3 contains 15 residues. From germline, CDR1 is GEAIGNYY and CDR2 EKD. CDR3 DNA sequence: TGTGCCTGTGACATTCTTGGGATGGGCACCGGTAAACTCATCTTT. Translating gives CACDILGMGTGKLIF.

In the case of this clone: The TCRdb record carries a much larger clone's protein, which differs from this DNA's translation at residue 17; a read error is the likely cause, and the protein listed here is the DNA translation. The V gene call is TRDV1, and the J gene call is absent; the tabulated D call, TRDD3, remains unverified against the DNA. The CDR3 has 19 residues. Germline V gene sequence: CDR1 TSWWSYY, CDR2 QGS. CDR3 DNA: TGTGCTCTTGGGGAACTGGTCCGAATACTGGGGGATACCGGGGATAAACGCATCTTT. Protein sequence: CALGELVRILGDTGDKRIF.

A word on this clone: The mismatch at residue 18 between this DNA's translation and the TCRdb protein of a much larger clone likely reflects a read error; the protein shown is translated from the DNA. In DNA form, the CDR3 reads TGTGCTCTTGGGCCAATTGGGGGCATTTCCTACGAGTCTGACGGCGGGGGACTCACCGATAAACTCATCTTT. This sequence encodes CALGPIGGISYESDGGGLTDKLIF. The rearrangement links TRDV1 to TRDJ1, with D possibly being TRDD2 (7 bases). TCRdb lists no J gene, so it was determined here by aligning the DNA to germline. This CDR3 region has 24 residues. Germline V lookup: CDR1 TSWWSYY, CDR2 QGS. V was pared by 5 bases and J by 1 base, with 41 bases between.

The sample holds many counts of this clone. TCRdb attributes to this sequence the protein of a much larger clone, which differs from the DNA translation at residue 14; a read error is likely, and the protein displayed is translated from the DNA. V is TRDV2 and J is TRDJ1; 7 nucleotides line up with TRDD3. Per germline, CDR1 GEAIGNYY and CDR2 EKD. CDR3 size: 15 residues. DNA for the CDR3: TGTGCCTGTGACACCGTGGGGGGATCTAAAGATAAACTCACCTTT. Translation: CACDTVGGSKDKLTF.

A word on this clone: The TCRdb record carries a much larger clone's protein, which differs from this DNA's translation at residue 12; a read error is the likely cause, and the protein listed here is the DNA translation. The gene calls are TRDV1 and TRDJ1, with 8 bases fitting TRDD3. The J gene was missing in TCRdb and was found by matching the end of the DNA to germline. This CDR3 has 19 residues. V was pared by 2 bases and J by 0 bases, with 14 bases of the junction left unmatched. Germline CDR1 is TSWWSYY and CDR2 is QGS. As DNA, the CDR3 is TGTGCTCTTGGGGAAACTCTCCAACTGGGGGGCCCGTACACCGATAAACTCATCTTT. Amino acid sequence: CALGETLQLGGPYTDKLIF.

For this clone: One base separates it from a far larger clone, so it is likely a read error. Other DNA sequences within the sample encode an identical CDR3. V gene TRDV1 combines with J gene TRDJ1, with D tentatively TRDD2 (6 bases). The CDR3 is made up of 18 amino acids. Germline-derived CDR1 and CDR2 are TSWWSYY and QGS. CDR3 sequence (DNA): TGTGCTCTTGGGGACTTCTTTGTTACAACGTCCTACACCGATAAGCTCATCTTT. This sequence encodes CALGDFFVTTSYTDKLIF.

This clone occurred a few times. The protein TCRdb lists belongs to a much larger clone and differs from this DNA's translation at residue 10, which points to a read error; the protein shown is made from the DNA. The V call is TRDV2, the J call TRDJ1; D is perhaps TRDD3 (5 bases). Here the J gene came from matching the DNA to germline, since TCRdb omits it. Trimming cost V 3 bases and J 4 bases, with 26 bases left between them. The CDR3 is 18 residues long. CDR1 and CDR2 from the germline V gene are GEAIGNYY and EKD. For the CDR3, the DNA is TGTGCCTGTGACGCACTACACGGGGAGAGATACCGCGGCGATAAACTCATCTTT. This encodes CACDALHGERYRGDKLIF.

This clone was recorded a few times. TCRdb's protein, taken from a much larger clone, differs from this DNA's translation at residue 12, likely owing to a read error; the protein displayed comes from the DNA. The rearrangement links TRDV2 to TRDJ3, with 12 bases aligning to TRDD3. The J gene, missing from TCRdb, was assigned here through DNA to germline matching. V lost 3 bases to trimming and J lost 5 bases; unmatched junction nucleotides: 10. The germline CDR1 and CDR2 sequences are GEAIGNYY and EKD. The CDR3 runs to 19 residues. The CDR3 nucleotides are TGTGCCTGTGACTGGGTACTGGGGGATACCACCCGGGACACCCGACAGATGTTTTTC. It translates to CACDWVLGDTTRDTRQMFF.

A note on this clone: A single base is all that separates this from a far larger clone, so a read error is likely. Other DNA sequences from this sample encode an identical CDR3 as well. The chain recombines TRDV1 with TRDJ1; D is perhaps TRDD1 or TRDD3 (6 bases each). TCRdb records no J gene; here it was assigned by comparing the DNA to germline. The germline V gene has CDR1 TSWWSYY and CDR2 QGS. Trimming stripped 5 bases from V and 0 bases from J, with 31 bases between. CDR3 size: 21 residues. CDR3 protein: CALGSPPGKYGSGADTDKLIF. In nucleotides, the CDR3 is TGTGCTCTTGGGTCCCCTCCGGGGAAATACGGTTCTGGGGCCGACACCGATAAACTCATCTTT.

Ten or more counts support this clone. This sample includes further DNA sequences coding for the same CDR3. This chain connects TRDV1 to TRDJ1; 7 nucleotides match TRDD3. CDR3 length: 18 amino acids. Unmatched junction bases numbered 15, after V lost 2 bases and J lost 3 bases. Per the germline V gene, CDR1 is TSWWSYY and CDR2 is QGS. DNA for the CDR3: TGTGCTCTTGGGGAAGATAACTGGGGCCGACGGGAGGCCGATAAACTCATCTTT. This sequence encodes CALGEDNWGRREADKLIF.

A remark on this clone: Only one base separates this from a far larger clonotype, so it likely reflects a read error. Other nucleotide sequences from this sample produce the same CDR3. The J segment was not called; the V segment is TRDV1; TRDD3, the table's D call, lacks a check against the DNA. CDR1 is TSWWSYY, CDR2 QGS, per germline. The CDR3 contains 20 residues. The CDR3 loop is CALGERQTPGVLLHTDKLIF. The DNA for the CDR3 is TGTGCTCTTGGGGAAAGACAAACCCCAGGAGTACTTCTCCACACCGATAAACTTATCTTT.

Comments on this clone: It is likely a read error: a sequence one base away is far more abundant. Other DNA sequences in this specimen translate into the identical CDR3. V gene TRDV1 combines with J gene TRDJ1; D perhaps matches TRDD3 (5 bases). TCRdb does not report a J gene; here it was assigned by matching the DNA to germline references. The V end lost 2 bases, the J end lost 8 bases, and 30 bases lay between the germline ends. The CDR3 is made up of 19 amino acids. The germline V gene has CDR1 TSWWSYY and CDR2 QGS. The CDR3: CALGEWGLLSDTSTNKLIF. CDR3 DNA: TGTGCTCTTGGGGAATGGGGTTTACTTTCGGACACTTCAACTAACAAACTCATCTTT.

This clone turned up a few times. The protein held in TCRdb is that of a much larger clone and does not match this DNA's translation at residue 8, likely because of a read error; the protein shown is translated from the DNA. The chain couples TRDV2 to TRDJ3; D gene uncertain. TCRdb leaves out the J gene; it was filled in here by matching the DNA to germline. CDR1 and CDR2 from the germline V gene are GEAIGNYY and EKD. V lost 2 bases and J lost 0, with 13 bases in between. CDR3 size: 18 residues. CDR3 coding DNA: TGTGCCTGTGACAGAATGGGTGGAAGCTCCTGGGACACCCGACAGATGTTTTTC. Translating gives CACDRMGGSSWDTRQMFF.

This clone was counted only a few times. The mismatch at residue 5 between this DNA's translation and the TCRdb protein of a much larger clone likely reflects a read error; the protein shown is translated from the DNA. Other DNA sequences in this sample translate to the same CDR3. CDR3 sequence (DNA): TGTGCTCTTGTACCAGTGGATACGGAACTCATCTTT. Protein product: CALVPVDTELIF. V is TRDV1 and J is TRDJ1; 7 bases agree with TRDD3. CDR1 is TSWWSYY, CDR2 QGS, per germline. The junction had 8 bases not matched to a gene; V was cut back by 7 bases and J by 9 bases. The length of the CDR3 is 12 residues.

There are a few counts of this clone. This likely came from a read error, as a far larger clone is one base away. The chain carries TRDV1 and TRDJ1; 12 bases line up with TRDD3. The J gene comes from matching the DNA to germline here; TCRdb lacks it. The CDR3 is 22 residues long. Germline values: CDR1 TSWWSYY, CDR2 QGS. Losses at the gene ends were 0 bases for V and 5 bases for J; bases not matched to a gene: 22. The CDR3 bases are TGTGCTCTTGGGGAACTGCCCAAGGCCTTCCTAGTACTGGGGGATACCCCTGATAAACTCATCTTT. Amino acid sequence: CALGELPKAFLVLGDTPDKLIF.

Concerning this clone: The protein TCRdb lists belongs to a much larger clone and differs from this DNA's translation at residue 16, which points to a read error; the protein shown is made from the DNA. The chain combines TRDV1 with TRDJ1; 11 bases line up with TRDD3. The J gene was not available in TCRdb and was assigned here by matching the DNA to germline segments. This CDR3 is 21 amino acids long. CDR1 is TSWWSYY, CDR2 QGS, per germline. The ends lost 1 base at V and 3 bases at J; junction bases unmatched: 19. The CDR3 sequence: CALGEQAFNWLLGDTADKLIF. As DNA, the CDR3 is TGTGCTCTTGGGGAACAGGCTTTCAATTGGCTGCTGGGGGATACAGCCGATAAACTCATCTTT.

A few counts support this clone. A far larger clone differs by one base, so this is likely a read error. The sample carries other DNA sequences with the same CDR3. The chain combines TRDV2 with TRDJ1, with a weak D call TRDD3 (5 bases). No J segment appears in TCRdb, so it was assigned here by matching the sequence to germline. The CDR3 is 16 amino acids. V dropped 4 bases and J dropped 0 bases, with 17 bases sitting between them. Germline V gene lookup returns CDR1 GEAIGNYY and CDR2 EKD. CDR3 in amino acids: CACDPLGGGHTDKLIF. The CDR3 DNA sequence: TGTGCCTGTGATCCCCTTGGCGGGGGTCACACCGATAAACTCATCTTT.

The gene calls are TRDV2 and TRDJ1; D perhaps matches TRDD2 (5 bases). TCRdb supplies no J gene; here it was assigned by aligning the nucleotide sequence to germline. V lost 1 base and J 1 base, leaving 9 bases between the germline ends. The CDR3 is 14 residues long. CDR1 and CDR2 from the germline V gene are GEAIGNYY and EKD. CDR3 protein: CACDTSWSTDKLIF. DNA of the CDR3: TGTGCCTGTGACACTTCCTGGAGCACCGATAAACTCATCTTT.

Concerning this clone: This DNA translates differently at residue 14 from the TCRdb protein, which is that of a much larger clone; a read error is likely, and the protein shown is the DNA's own translation. The V and J genes are TRDV1 and TRDJ1; 9 bases map to TRDD3. Because TCRdb records no J gene, it was assigned here through a match of the DNA to germline. V gave up 7 bases and J gave up 9 bases; unmatched junction bases: 27. The germline CDR1 and CDR2 sequences are TSWWSYY and QGS. The CDR3 is 19 residues long. The CDR3 sequence: CALVPTPSEGIRETRELIF. In DNA, the CDR3 is TGTGCTCTTGTCCCGACCCCCTCAGAGGGGATACGCGAGACCCGGGAACTCATCTTT.

For this clone: This likely traces to a read error, being one base from a far larger clone. The same CDR3 is also encoded by other DNA sequences in this sample. The rearrangement uses TRDV2 and TRDJ1, with a tentative D call TRDD3 (6 bases). The V gene lost 2 bases and the J gene lost 0 bases, with 15 bases spanning the gap. The germline V gene encodes CDR1 GEAIGNYY and CDR2 EKD. The CDR3 has 16 amino acids. In DNA form, the CDR3 reads TGTGCCTGTGACAAACTTGGGGATGGTTACACCGATAAACTCATCTTT. It yields the protein CACDKLGDGYTDKLIF.

This clone was observed at least ten times. The protein recorded in TCRdb matches a much larger clone and deviates from this DNA's translation at residue 12, suggesting a read error; the protein here is obtained by translating the DNA. The CDR3 is CACDTVSRTGDNKLIF. The CDR3 DNA reads TGTGCCTGTGACACCGTATCCCGTACTGGAGACAATAAACTCATCTTT. The V and J genes are TRDV2 and TRDJ1, with D possibly being TRDD3 (5 bases). Germline-derived CDR1 and CDR2 are GEAIGNYY and EKD. The CDR3 runs 16 residues. Trimming removed 0 bases at V and 6 bases at J, with 19 bases between.

This clone appeared a few times. A far larger clone lies a single base away; this is likely a read error. Other DNA sequences within the sample encode an identical CDR3. The chain has TRDV1 and TRDJ1; the match to TRDD3 covers 9 bases. TCRdb leaves out the J gene; it was filled in here by matching the DNA to germline. The CDR3 totals 18 residues. Germline-derived CDR1 and CDR2 are TSWWSYY and QGS. The J segment lost 1 base and the V segment lost 3 bases, leaving 12 bases of the junction unmatched. CDR3 residues: CALGEPMVLGDATDKLIF. DNA of the CDR3: TGTGCTCTTGGGGAGCCAATGGTCCTGGGGGATGCCACCGATAAACTCATCTTT.

This clone was seen many times. This sequence joins TRDV3 and TRDJ1; tentatively, D is TRDD3 (6 bases). This CDR3 has 15 amino acids. Germline CDR1 TVYSNPD, CDR2 GDNSRS (reference sequence). Trimming took off 5 bases at V and 1 base at J, with 20 bases between the two ends. The CDR3 protein is CARLSHWAPTDKLIF. The CDR3 nucleotides read TGTGCCCGGTTGTCTCACTGGGCACCCACCGATAAACTCATCTTT.

This clone was picked up many times. For this DNA, TCRdb reports the protein of a much larger clone, which diverges at residue 11, most likely from a read error; the protein presented here is translated directly from the DNA. The chain combines TRDV2 with TRDJ1; D unclear. Since TCRdb gives no J gene, matching the DNA to germline was used here to assign it. The germline V gene has CDR1 GEAIGNYY and CDR2 EKD. The CDR3 length is 16 residues. Trimming removed 3 bases at V and 3 bases at J, with 19 bases between. The CDR3 nucleotides are TGTGCCTGTGACGGGGTGACCCGATCCAACGCCGATAAACTCATCTTT. Its protein product is CACDGVTRSNADKLIF.

Worth noting for this clone: This is likely an artifact of a read error, given a far larger clone one base away. Other nucleotide sequences from this sample produce the same CDR3. The CDR3 DNA is TGTGCTCTTGGGGGAACCTTCTACCCCCAGCTGGGGGAAAGTGCCGATAAACTCATCTTT. Translating it yields CALGGTFYPQLGESADKLIF. This chain connects TRDV1 to TRDJ1; 8 bases agree with TRDD3. TCRdb carries no J gene annotation; the J gene was assigned here by matching the DNA with germline. Germline CDR1 is TSWWSYY and CDR2 is QGS. V lost 4 bases to trimming and J lost 3 bases; unmatched junction nucleotides: 22. The CDR3 is 20 amino acids.

As for this clone: The protein that TCRdb holds for this DNA derives from a much larger clone and differs from the translated DNA at residue 5, which likely indicates a read error; the protein shown here is translated from the DNA. The rearrangement joins TRDV1 to TRDJ1; TRDD3 agrees at 7 bases. The J gene is absent in TCRdb and was assigned here via DNA matching to germline. The CDR3 runs 14 residues. Germline V lookup: CDR1 TSWWSYY, CDR2 QGS. Trimming removed 4 bases from V and 0 bases from J; junction bases left unmatched: 2. CDR3 DNA: TGTGCTCTTGGGGGACTGGGGTACACCGATAAACTCATCTTT. Translation gives CALGGLGYTDKLIF.

Remarks on this clone: The protein recorded in TCRdb matches a much larger clone and deviates from this DNA's translation at residue 14, suggesting a read error; the protein here is obtained by translating the DNA. The rearrangement uses TRDV1 and TRDJ1; weak D call: TRDD3 (6 bases). Here the J gene was assigned by germline matching of the DNA, as TCRdb has none. This CDR3 is 18 amino acids long. Germline CDR1 TSWWSYY, CDR2 QGS. CDR3 region: CALGELERGRRYTNKLIF. DNA of the CDR3: TGTGCTCTTGGGGAATTAGAGCGGGGGAGGAGGTACACCAATAAACTCATCTTT.